One sample yielded the 30 T cell receptor beta chains listed below, sequenced in a study of shared clonotypes between healthy human individuals. CD45RO-negative CD8 cells positively selected for CCR7 made up the naive population, which excluded terminally differentiated effector memory CD45RA+ cells. Only in-frame clones appear in the TCRdb table, and some are missing; sequencing was by immunoSEQ multiplex PCR. The table records about 2,200,000 clones, around 93% of them present only once. Source material: naive CD8+ T cells from PBMCs. Receptor source: a man between 18 and 29 years old in good health. Some clones in this sample may be carry-over from other donors' samples.

The chain is built from TRBV5-6 and TRBJ2-7, with 7 bases lining up with TRBD1. Germline V CDR1 and CDR2: SGHDT, YYEEEE. CDR3 length: 12 residues. The V segment lost 5 bases and the J segment 6 bases; nucleotides outside the gene matches: 5. CDR3 coding DNA: TGTGCCAGCAGTCAAAGGGGGCGCGAGCAGTACTTC. Its translation is CASSQRGREQYF. The variable domain in full, with the rest retrieved from reference TRBV5-6 and TRBJ2-7, is DAGVTQSPTHLIKTRGQQVTLRCSPKSGHDTVSWYQQALGQGPQFIFQYYEEEERQRGNFPDRFSGHQFPNYSSELNVNALLLGDSALYLCASSQRGREQYFGPGTRLTVT.

The chain uses TRBV28 and TRBJ1-1, with 10 nucleotides matching TRBD1. Germline V gene data show CDR1 as MDHEN and CDR2 as SYDVKM. V gave up 4 bases and J gave up 0 bases; unmatched junction bases: 5. The CDR3 spans 16 residues. The CDR3 loop reads CASSSRTGGMNTEAFF. DNA for the CDR3: TGTGCCAGCAGTTCACGGACAGGGGGGATGAACACTGAAGCTTTCTTT. The variable domain in full, with the rest retrieved from reference TRBV28 and TRBJ1-1, is DVKVTQSSRYLVKRTGEKVFLECVQDMDHENMFWYRQDPGLGLRLIYFSYDVKMKEKGDIPEGYSVSREKKERFSLILESASTNQTSMYLCASSSRTGGMNTEAFFGQGTRLTVV.

The rearrangement joins TRBV18 to TRBJ2-2, with 7 bases matching TRBD2. The CDR3 has 19 residues. Germline CDR1 is KGHSH and CDR2 is LQKENI. J was trimmed by 4 bases and V by 2 bases; bases with no gene match: 16. DNA for the CDR3: TGTGCCAGCTCACCATCCCCCCCCCGGGTGGCGGGAGCCACCGGGGAGCTGTTTTTT. It codes for CASSPSPPRVAGATGELFF.

This CDR3 is CASSPLETTYNEQFF. The CDR3 coding sequence is TGTGCCAGCAGCCCCTTAGAGACTACCTACAATGAGCAGTTCTTC. The chain links TRBV7-8 to TRBJ2-1; tentative D call: TRBD2 (5 bases). The CDR3 contains 15 residues. CDR1 is SGHVS, CDR2 FQNEAQ, per germline. V was trimmed by 5 bases and J by 2 bases, leaving 13 bases between them.

The chain employs TRBV7-9 and TRBJ1-3; possible D gene TRBD1, 6 bases. The germline V gene has CDR1 SEHNR and CDR2 FQNEAQ (reference sequence). The CDR3 spans 12 residues. The ends were cut back, 5 bases at V and 10 bases at J, with 12 bases in the middle. The CDR3 here is CASSPGHGTIYF. The CDR3 nucleotides read TGTGCCAGCAGCCCGGGACACGGGACCATATATTTT.

The chain has TRBV27 and TRBJ2-2; maybe TRBD1 (5 bases). The V gene lost 2 bases and the J gene lost 1 base, with 11 bases spanning the gap. The germline CDR1 and CDR2 sequences are MNHEY and SMNVEV (reference sequence). The CDR3 totals 16 residues. CDR3 in DNA: TGTGCCAGCAGTTTAATGGGCAGGGAGAACACCGGGGAGCTGTTTTTT. Translation: CASSLMGRENTGELFF.

The chain employs TRBV5-1 and TRBJ2-7; 10 nucleotides line up with TRBD2. The CDR3 totals 14 residues. Germline V gives CDR1 SGHRS, CDR2 YFSETQ. The trim removed 4 bases at V and 5 bases at J, leaving 6 bases unmatched. The CDR3 DNA is TGCGCCAGCAGCACATGGACTAGCGGCGACGAGCAGTACTTC. This codes for CASSTWTSGDEQYF.

The chain recombines TRBV5-5 with TRBJ1-5; 9 bases align to TRBD1. The length of the CDR3 is 15 residues. CDR1 and CDR2 (germline): SGHKS, YYEKEE (reference sequence). The V gene end was trimmed by 4 bases and the J gene end by 7 bases; junction bases not matched to a gene: 9. As DNA, the CDR3 is TGTGCCAGCAGCGTGGACAGGGGAGGTTGGCAGCCCCAGCATTTT. This encodes CASSVDRGGWQPQHF. The full variable domain, its missing parts supplied by reference TRBV5-5 and TRBJ1-5, is DAGVTQSPTHLIKTRGQQVTLRCSPISGHKSVSWYQQVLGQGPQFIFQYYEKEERGRGNFPDRFSARQFPNYSSELNVNALLLGDSALYLCASSVDRGGWQPQHFGDGTRLSIL.

The DNA of the CDR3 is TGTGCCAGCAGCTCCTCCGGGACAGGGCCTTTCTATGGCTACACCTTC. Protein: CASSSSGTGPFYGYTF. The chain has TRBV5-6 and TRBJ1-2; the match to TRBD1 covers 9 bases. V shed 3 bases and J 4 bases; nucleotides not matched to a gene: 10. There are 16 residues in the CDR3. Germline assignment: CDR1 SGHDT and CDR2 YYEEEE.

V usage is TRBV9 and J usage is TRBJ2-7, with D uncertain. The CDR3 consists of 15 residues. V was cut by 0 bases and J by 0 bases, with 10 bases left in between. Germline loops: CDR1 SGDLS, CDR2 YYNGEE. The chain's CDR3 is CASSVASASSYEQYF. CDR3 nucleotides: TGTGCCAGCAGCGTAGCATCGGCCAGCTCCTACGAGCAGTACTTC.

The chain carries TRBV29-1 and TRBJ2-2; 10 bases map to TRBD2. Per the germline V gene, CDR1 is SQVTM and CDR2 is ANQGSEA. The CDR3 runs to 13 residues. Trimming at V came to 4 bases and at J to 6 bases, leaving 2 bases not matched to a gene. CDR3 coding DNA: TGCAGCGTTGTAGCGGGAGGTGCCGGGGAGCTGTTTTTT. Its translation: CSVVAGGAGELFF.

The genes are TRBV5-1 and TRBJ2-5; 8 positions match TRBD1. CDR3 length: 17 residues. Germline V gene data show CDR1 as SGHRS and CDR2 as YFSETQ. V lost 2 bases to trimming and J lost 3 bases; unmatched junction nucleotides: 12. The CDR3 sequence is CASSFTPGQDLKETQYF. The CDR3, as DNA: TGCGCCAGCAGCTTCACACCGGGACAGGATCTGAAAGAGACCCAGTACTTC. Full variable domain (remainder filled in from reference TRBV5-1 and TRBJ2-5): KAGVTQTPRYLIKTRGQQVTLSCSPISGHRSVSWYQQTPGQGLQFLFEYFSETQRNKGNFPGRFSGRQFSNSRSEMNVSTLELGDSALYLCASSFTPGQDLKETQYFGPGTRLLVL.

This clone has a handful of counts. The chain carries TRBV5-1 and TRBJ1-1; the D is unclear. The CDR3 loop spans 13 amino acids. Trimming cost V 2 bases and J 1 base, with 6 bases left between them. Germline-derived CDR1 and CDR2 are SGHRS and YFSETQ. CDR3 DNA sequence: TGCGCCAGCAGCTTCGGGGAGAACACTGAAGCTTTCTTT. Its protein is CASSFGENTEAFF.

The V call is TRBV28, the J call TRBJ2-7; possibly TRBD1 for D (6 bases). V was pared by 2 bases and J by 3 bases, with 14 bases between. There are 15 residues in the CDR3. Germline V lookup: CDR1 MDHEN, CDR2 SYDVKM. The CDR3 region has the DNA TGTGCCAGCAGTTTACGAGGGGACATATACTACGAGCAGTACTTC. This gives the protein CASSLRGDIYYEQYF.

J is TRBJ2-2 and V is TRBV23-1; 9 nucleotides align to TRBD1. TRBV23-1 qualifies as an ORF whose function is uncertain. The CDR3 is 15 amino acids. Germline trimming cut 10 bases from V and 3 bases from J; bases unmatched to any gene: 9. Here the CDR3 reads CATRGTGLDTGELFF. The CDR3 DNA is TGCGCCACCAGGGGGACAGGGTTGGACACCGGGGAGCTGTTTTTT.

The V call is TRBV10-3, the J call TRBJ1-2; D gene uncertain. The V gene lost 6 bases and the J gene lost 3 bases, with 14 bases spanning the gap. Per the germline V gene, CDR1 is ENHRY and CDR2 is SYGVKD. This CDR3 has 14 residues. This chain's CDR3 is CAIRGSLLDYGYTF. CDR3 DNA: TGTGCCATCAGGGGCAGCCTCCTTGACTATGGCTACACCTTC.

The table lists this clone with a count of one. The chain employs TRBV21-1 and TRBJ1-5. TRBV21-1 is recorded as a pseudogene. This CDR3 region has 16 residues. The CDR3 coding sequence is TGTGCCAGCAGCAAAGTAACGCTCAGGGAGTGTCAGCCCCAGCATTTT. Translating it yields CASSKVTLRECQPQHF.

The V call is TRBV30, the J call TRBJ2-6, with 8 bases fitting TRBD2. With V trimmed by 7 bases and J by 0 bases, 23 bases remained unmatched. The germline V gene has CDR1 GTSNPN and CDR2 SVGIG (reference sequence). This CDR3 is built from 21 residues. The CDR3 protein is CASYLGWREAPISSGANVLTF. CDR3 bases: TGTGCCTCGTACCTCGGGTGGCGGGAGGCACCGATTAGCTCTGGGGCCAACGTCCTGACTTTC.

This rearrangement joins TRBV5-5 to TRBJ2-7, with D perhaps TRBD2 (5 bases). Germline V gene lookup returns CDR1 SGHKS and CDR2 YYEKEE (reference sequence). Deletions cut 4 bases from V and 7 bases from J, with 15 bases between. This CDR3 has 13 amino acids. CDR3 sequence (DNA): TGTGCCAGCAGCCCAAAAAGCGGCGGAGAGCAGTACTTC. Translation: CASSPKSGGEQYF.

The chain combines TRBV14 with TRBJ2-7; tentative D call: TRBD1 (6 bases). The germline CDR1 and CDR2 sequences are SGHDN and FVKESK. The CDR3 covers 14 residues. V was cut by 0 bases and J by 3 bases, with 9 bases left in between. The CDR3 sequence: CASSQDGRGYEQYF. CDR3 in DNA: TGTGCCAGCAGCCAAGACGGCAGGGGCTACGAGCAGTACTTC.

CDR3 residues: CASSLAPGGNGYTF. In DNA form, the CDR3 reads TGTGCCAGCAGCTTAGCTCCCGGGGGGAATGGCTACACCTTC. The chain carries TRBV7-6 and TRBJ1-2; the D gene is possibly TRBD1 (5 bases). Per the germline V gene, CDR1 is SGHVS and CDR2 is FNYEAQ. The V and J ends lost 0 bases and 6 bases respectively, with 11 bases between them. There are 14 residues in the CDR3. The variable domain in full, with the rest retrieved from reference TRBV7-6 and TRBJ1-2, is GAGVSQSPRYKVTKRGQDVALRCDPISGHVSLYWYRQALGQGPEFLTYFNYEAQQDKSGLPNDRFSAERPEGSISTLTIQRTEQRDSAMYRCASSLAPGGNGYTFGSGTRLTVV.

The chain combines TRBV4-3 with TRBJ2-7, with 8 bases matching TRBD2. The CDR3 extends over 14 amino acids. Germline-derived CDR1 and CDR2 are LGHNA and YSLEER. V lost 5 bases, J lost 2 bases, and 5 bases stayed unmatched. In nucleotides, the CDR3 is TGCGCCAGCAGCAATAGCGGGGAAACCTACGAGCAGTACTTC. Protein sequence: CASSNSGETYEQYF.

The chain combines TRBV4-3 with TRBJ2-7; TRBD1 or TRBD2 may be the D gene (6 bases each). V lost 0 bases and J 2 bases, leaving 14 bases between the germline ends. Germline V gene data show CDR1 as LGHNA and CDR2 as YSLEER. The CDR3 is made up of 16 amino acids. CDR3 sequence reads: CASSQDRGPTTYEQYF. CDR3 coding DNA: TGCGCCAGCAGCCAAGATCGGGGGCCTACTACCTACGAGCAGTACTTC.

The CDR3 DNA is TGCAGCGTTCTGCTAGGCAGCTCCTACAATGAGCAGTTCTTC. It specifies CSVLLGSSYNEQFF. The rearrangement joins TRBV29-1 to TRBJ2-1; D not resolved. The V end lost 5 bases, the J end lost 0 bases, and 11 bases lay between the germline ends. Germline-derived CDR1 and CDR2 are SQVTM and ANQGSEA. CDR3 length equals 14 residues.

The chain recombines TRBV27 with TRBJ2-5; 7 nucleotides agree with TRBD1. Germline V gives CDR1 MNHEY, CDR2 SMNVEV (reference sequence). This CDR3 contains 11 residues. With V trimmed by 7 bases and J by 5 bases, 1 base remained unmatched. CDR3 nucleotides: TGTGCCAGCATGACAGGGGAGACCCAGTACTTC. This sequence encodes CASMTGETQYF.

This clone was counted between two and nine times. V is TRBV29-1 and J is TRBJ1-1; D is perhaps TRBD1 (5 bases). Germline lookup yields CDR1 SQVTM and CDR2 ANQGSEA. V was shortened by 6 bases and J by 5 bases, with 16 bases between the two germline ends. CDR3 size: 13 residues. The CDR3 is CSVRRVLETEAFF. The CDR3, as DNA: TGCAGCGTACGCAGGGTCTTGGAAACTGAAGCTTTCTTT.

This clone has just one count. V gene TRBV28 combines with J gene TRBJ2-7; possible D gene TRBD2, 6 bases. Trimming pared 1 base from V and 7 bases from J, leaving 11 bases between. This CDR3 contains 13 residues. Germline V CDR1 and CDR2: MDHEN, SYDVKM. CDR3 sequence (DNA): TGTGCCAGCAGTTTATTGACACGGGGGGAGCAGTACTTC. It codes for CASSLLTRGEQYF.

The J gene is TRBJ1-3, the V gene TRBV9; D gene unclear. This CDR3 has 17 amino acids. Trimming left V 0 bases short and J 0 bases short, with 13 bases between. CDR1 is SGDLS, CDR2 YYNGEE, per germline. The CDR3 here is CASSVATMGSSGNTIYF. The CDR3, as DNA: TGTGCCAGCAGCGTAGCTACTATGGGTAGCTCTGGAAACACCATATATTTT.

This clone was seen only once. This rearrangement joins TRBV9 to TRBJ1-3, with TRBD1 matching over 7 bases. Germline values: CDR1 SGDLS, CDR2 YYNGEE. Unmatched junction bases numbered 22, after V lost 3 bases and J lost 4 bases. This CDR3 contains 20 residues. The CDR3 sequence: CASSGGPVEGASKSGNTIYF. CDR3 DNA: TGTGCCAGCAGCGGTGGACCGGTTGAGGGGGCGAGTAAATCCGGAAACACCATATATTTT. The full variable domain, its missing parts supplied by reference TRBV9 and TRBJ1-3, is DSGVTQTPKHLITATGQRVTLRCSPRSGDLSVYWYQQSLDQGLQFLIQYYNGEERAKGNILERFSAQQFPDLHSELNLSSLELGDSALYFCASSGGPVEGASKSGNTIYFGEGSWLTVV.

The V gene is TRBV4-2, the J gene TRBJ1-5; 9 bases are shared with TRBD1. Germline V CDR1 and CDR2: LGHNA, YNFKEQ. The CDR3 is made up of 16 amino acids. Unmatched junction bases numbered 7, after V lost 1 base and J lost 6 bases. The chain's CDR3 is CASSQARDRERQPQHF. DNA for the CDR3: TGTGCCAGCAGCCAAGCCCGGGACAGGGAACGTCAGCCCCAGCATTTT.